The 21 T cell receptor beta chains listed next were all sequenced from one sample in a study of blood T cell repertoires in COVID-19. Sequencing was performed with immunoSEQ multiplex PCR; in TCRdb, only in-frame clones are kept and a portion is missing. The table has about 200,000 clones, roughly nine tenths seen once. The sequencing sample was made of peripheral blood. Receptor source: a woman aged 70-85 years with acute or convalescent COVID-19.

The gene calls are TRBV15 and TRBJ1-2; no reliable D call. The CDR3 loop spans 13 amino acids. Looked up from germline, CDR1 is LNHNV and CDR2 is YYDKDF (reference sequence). Trimming removed 5 bases from V and 4 bases from J, with 11 bases in between. This chain's CDR3 is CATSEEFFYGYTF. For the CDR3, the DNA is TGTGCCACCAGCGAGGAGTTCTTCTATGGCTACACCTTC.

The chain couples TRBV5-4 to TRBJ2-7; possible D gene TRBD1, 5 bases. This CDR3 contains 12 residues. Trimming left V 2 bases short and J 8 bases short, with 11 bases between. Looked up from germline, CDR1 is SGHNT and CDR2 is YYREEE (reference sequence). This CDR3 reads CASSLRKGQQYF. The CDR3, as DNA: TGTGCCAGCAGCTTACGGAAGGGGCAGCAGTACTTC.

The rearrangement links TRBV6-5 to TRBJ1-3; 11 positions agree with TRBD1. The germline gives CDR1 MNHEY, CDR2 SVGAGI. The CDR3 sequence is 15 residues long. With 6 bases clipped from V and 4 bases from J, the junction kept 5 bases outside the gene matches. The CDR3 nucleotides are TGTGCCAGCAGCCGGACAGGGGGCGCGGGAAACACCATATATTTT. Protein: CASSRTGGAGNTIYF.

The J gene is TRBJ2-2, the V gene TRBV5-1, with 10 bases matching TRBD2. Germline-derived CDR1 and CDR2 are SGHRS and YFSETQ. The CDR3 spans 17 residues. The V and J ends lost 2 bases and 0 bases, in that order; junction bases with no gene match: 4. CDR3 amino acids: CASSLRAGGPNTGELFF. The CDR3, as DNA: TGCGCCAGCAGCTTACGAGCGGGAGGGCCGAACACCGGGGAGCTGTTTTTT.

The chain carries TRBV9 and TRBJ2-2; 11 nucleotides match TRBD2. After removal of 3 bases from V and 4 bases from J, the junction contained 8 bases not matched to a gene. CDR3 length: 17 amino acids. Germline V gives CDR1 SGDLS, CDR2 YYNGEE. The DNA for the CDR3 is TGTGCCAGCAGCGCGGAGACTAGCGGGGTTGCCACCGGGGAGCTGTTTTTT. Its protein is CASSAETSGVATGELFF.

This chain connects TRBV5-1 to TRBJ2-3; perhaps TRBD1 as D (5 bases). The CDR3 consists of 15 residues. The germline V and J ends were trimmed by 1 base and 0 bases, with 9 bases remaining between them. Germline V gene lookup returns CDR1 SGHRS and CDR2 YFSETQ. CDR3 nucleotides: TGCGCCAGCAGCTTGACAGGTACTAGCACAGATACGCAGTATTTT. Translation gives CASSLTGTSTDTQYF. The whole variable domain, remainder taken from reference TRBV5-1 and TRBJ2-3, is KAGVTQTPRYLIKTRGQQVTLSCSPISGHRSVSWYQQTPGQGLQFLFEYFSETQRNKGNFPGRFSGRQFSNSRSEMNVSTLELGDSALYLCASSLTGTSTDTQYFGPGTRLTVL.

The rearrangement uses TRBV7-9 and TRBJ1-1; TRBD1 is a possible D gene (5 bases). The CDR3 length is 17 residues. V dropped 5 bases and J dropped 0 bases, with 19 bases sitting between them. Per germline, CDR1 SEHNR and CDR2 FQNEAQ (reference sequence). The CDR3 loop reads CASSPGGGRKMNTEAFF. Written as DNA, the CDR3 is TGTGCCAGCAGCCCCGGGGGAGGGAGGAAAATGAACACTGAAGCTTTCTTT. Complete variable domain (other parts from reference TRBV7-9 and TRBJ1-1): DTGVSQNPRHKITKRGQNVTFRCDPISEHNRLYWYRQTLGQGPEFLTYFQNEAQLEKSRLLSDRFSAERPKGSFSTLEIQRTEQGDSAMYLCASSPGGGRKMNTEAFFGQGTRLTVV.

The chain is built from TRBV10-1 and TRBJ2-2; weak D call: TRBD2 (7 bases). Per germline, CDR1 WNHNN and CDR2 SYGVQD (reference sequence). CDR3 length equals 16 residues. Between the trimmed V and J ends, which lost 6 bases and 0 bases, there was a span of 14 bases. The CDR3 here is CASSGGGQANTGELFF. The CDR3 DNA is TGCGCCAGCAGCGGCGGGGGCCAAGCGAACACCGGGGAGCTGTTTTTT.

The rearrangement joins TRBV5-6 to TRBJ2-5; 11 nucleotides match TRBD2. The V and J ends lost 0 bases and 1 base, in that order; junction bases with no gene match: 5. Germline CDR1 reads SGHDT; CDR2 reads YYEEEE. This CDR3 has 17 amino acids. CDR3: CASSLVGLADLQETQYF. DNA for the CDR3: TGTGCCAGCAGCTTGGTGGGACTAGCGGATCTCCAAGAGACCCAGTACTTC.

This chain uses TRBV6-5 with TRBJ2-7; weak D call: TRBD2 (6 bases). The V gene's germline CDR1 is MNHEY and CDR2 SVGAGI. Trimming pared 6 bases from V and 2 bases from J, leaving 14 bases between. This CDR3 has 14 residues. CDR3 in amino acids: CASRTPGGTYEQYF. DNA of the CDR3: TGTGCCAGCAGGACCCCCGGGGGAACCTACGAGCAGTACTTC.

The V call is TRBV5-1, the J call TRBJ2-3; the match to TRBD2 covers 8 bases. The CDR3 covers 14 residues. V lost 4 bases and J lost 3; bases outside the gene matches: 4. CDR1 SGHRS and CDR2 YFSETQ come from the germline V gene. The CDR3 spells CASSPGGVTDTQYF. The CDR3 DNA sequence: TGCGCCAGCAGCCCCGGGGGGGTTACAGATACGCAGTATTTT.

This sequence joins TRBV10-1 and TRBJ2-1, with 11 bases identical to TRBD2. The germline V gene has CDR1 WNHNN and CDR2 SYGVQD (reference sequence). The J segment lost 6 bases and the V segment lost 3 bases, leaving 7 bases of the junction unmatched. This CDR3 is built from 16 residues. Here the CDR3 reads CASSDQGTSGANEQFF. In DNA, the CDR3 is TGCGCCAGCAGTGACCAAGGGACTAGCGGTGCCAATGAGCAGTTCTTC.

This clone was observed once. V gene TRBV19 combines with J gene TRBJ2-3, with TRBD2 as a possible D gene (5 bases). Germline CDR1 and CDR2: LNHDA and SQIVND (reference sequence). V gave up 6 bases and J gave up 2 bases, with 6 bases separating them. This CDR3 region has 12 residues. The CDR3 DNA follows: TGTGCCAGTAGAGACTACACAGATACGCAGTATTTT. Translation gives CASRDYTDTQYF.

The CDR3: CASSRGAIEETQYF. CDR3 DNA sequence: TGCGCCAGCAGCCGCGGGGCCATAGAAGAGACCCAGTACTTC. The gene calls are TRBV5-1 and TRBJ2-5, with D perhaps matching TRBD2 (6 bases). The V end was cut by 4 bases, the J end by 3 bases, with 13 bases between. In germline, CDR1 is SGHRS, CDR2 YFSETQ. There are 14 residues in the CDR3.

The CDR3 here is CASSLTGVQETQYF. The CDR3 DNA reads as TGTGCCAGCAGTCTGACAGGGGTCCAAGAGACCCAGTACTTC. The rearrangement joins TRBV11-2 to TRBJ2-5, with 8 bases aligning to TRBD1. The CDR3 loop spans 14 amino acids. V lost 6 bases to trimming and J lost 1 base; unmatched junction nucleotides: 4. CDR1 is SGHAT, CDR2 FQNNGV, per germline.

The genes are TRBV5-1 and TRBJ2-2, with 9 bases matching TRBD2. This CDR3 comprises 16 residues. The V and J ends lost 4 bases and 5 bases, in that order; junction bases with no gene match: 9. The germline gives CDR1 SGHRS, CDR2 YFSETQ. DNA for the CDR3: TGCGCCAGCAGCCCCCGTCGAGCGGGAGGTACCGGGGAGCTGTTTTTT. This codes for CASSPRRAGGTGELFF.

This chain connects TRBV6-2 or TRBV6-3 to TRBJ2-7; 7 bases are shared with TRBD2. Germline V gives CDR1 MNHEY, CDR2 SVGEGT. V was clipped by 4 bases and J by 2 bases; unmatched bases: 14. CDR3 length: 17 residues. In DNA form, the CDR3 reads TGTGCCAGCAGTTCACCCCAAGGGAGGGCGAGCCCCTACGAGCAGTACTTC. Encoded protein: CASSSPQGRASPYEQYF.

The chain links TRBV28 to TRBJ1-4; 7 bases are a match to TRBD1. Germline-derived CDR1 and CDR2 are MDHEN and SYDVKM. The CDR3 loop spans 14 amino acids. J lost 2 bases, V lost 4 bases, and 1 base had no gene match. The DNA for the CDR3 is TGTGCCAGCAGTTCCAGGGGGACTAATGAAAAACTGTTTTTT. Translation: CASSSRGTNEKLFF.

This clone showed up just once. The chain recombines TRBV6-2 or TRBV6-3 with TRBJ2-1; TRBD2 matches at 7 bases. Trimming took 2 bases from V and 6 from J; bases not matched to a gene: 4. CDR1 and CDR2 (germline): MNHEY, SVGEGT. The CDR3 has 14 residues. CDR3 DNA: TGTGCCAGCAGTTACGGGAGGGGAATCAATGAGCAGTTCTTC. As protein: CASSYGRGINEQFF.

This clone was detected only once. The gene calls are TRBV2 and TRBJ1-5; D call uncertain. The CDR3 is 13 residues long. CDR1 is SNHLY, CDR2 FYNNEI, per germline. The V gene lost 7 bases and the J gene lost 3 bases, with 10 bases spanning the gap. DNA for the CDR3: TGTGCCAGCAAACGTGGGCTCAATCAGCCCCAGCATTTT. Encoded protein: CASKRGLNQPQHF. Together with reference TRBV2 and TRBJ1-5, the CDR3 gives the full variable domain: EPEVTQTPSHQVTQMGQEVILRCVPISNHLYFYWYRQILGQKVEFLVSFYNNEISEKSEIFDDQFSVERPDGSNFTLKIRSTKLEDSAMYFCASKRGLNQPQHFGDGTRLSIL.

The gene calls are TRBV11-1 and TRBJ2-7; 7 bases fit TRBD1. Germline-derived CDR1 and CDR2 are SGHAT and FQDESV (reference sequence). Trimming at V came to 4 bases and at J to 0 bases, leaving 9 bases not matched to a gene. The CDR3 loop spans 16 amino acids. The CDR3 DNA reads TGTGCCAGCAGCTCTCCCAGGACAGGCCTCTCCTACGAGCAGTACTTC. Residues: CASSSPRTGLSYEQYF.